Sequencing of this T cell receptor (beta chain) was carried out in a study of blood T cells in healthy people across ages. Study details: The template switching approach captured approximately one barcoded beta molecule for every two T cells.

Study-level points and caveats: Researchers report that TCR beta diversity correlated strongly with naive T cell percentage. Naive CD4+ cells and diversity were both higher in long-lived donors than in aged donors.

Alongside a J-beta primer mix, a sample-barcoded 5' primer served in a second PCR lasting roughly 7 to 12 cycles. Researchers report that a template-switch adaptor with 12 random nucleotides tagged each cDNA molecule. TCRdb fed the 5' RACE reads into MiXCR, producing one record per CDR3 protein. Of about 800,000 distinct CDR3 sequences listed, more than 35% are singletons. Remarks on this clonotype: What it binds is not known.

This receptor was taken from an older man in good health. Specimen: blood.

The chain's CDR3 is CSAKDLLLTEAFF. The CDR3 coding sequence is TGCAGTGCTAAGGACCTCCTCCTCACTGAAGCTTTCTTT. The chain links TRBV20-1 to TRBJ1-1; D unresolved. Trimming cost V 4 bases and J 4 bases, with 13 bases left between them. Germline lookup yields CDR1 DFQATT and CDR2 SNEGSKA (reference sequence). CDR3 size: 13 residues.